This T cell receptor beta chain was profiled in a study of patients and donors after allogeneic stem cell transplantation. The table lists this clonotype with a few counts. MiXCR, applied by TCRdb to the RT-PCR reads, yields one record per CDR3 protein. This sample has about 960,000 distinct CDR3 sequences, with roughly 18% found just once. Trimming took 1 base from V and 7 from J; bases not matched to a gene: 5. This CDR3 contains 15 residues. The chain employs TRBV12-3 or TRBV12-4 and TRBJ2-1; 9 bases match TRBD2. The receptor's source is a human donor who was either an allogeneic HSCT recipient or a stem cell or donor lymphocyte infusion donor (not recorded which). It is not recorded whose cells these are; they may come from a transplant donor. The sample was blood, either unsorted or a sorted T cell fraction (not recorded which). The CDR3: CASSLVAGVENEQFF. In DNA, the CDR3 is TGTGCCAGCAGTTTAGTAGCGGGAGTAGAGAATGAGCAGTTCTTC.